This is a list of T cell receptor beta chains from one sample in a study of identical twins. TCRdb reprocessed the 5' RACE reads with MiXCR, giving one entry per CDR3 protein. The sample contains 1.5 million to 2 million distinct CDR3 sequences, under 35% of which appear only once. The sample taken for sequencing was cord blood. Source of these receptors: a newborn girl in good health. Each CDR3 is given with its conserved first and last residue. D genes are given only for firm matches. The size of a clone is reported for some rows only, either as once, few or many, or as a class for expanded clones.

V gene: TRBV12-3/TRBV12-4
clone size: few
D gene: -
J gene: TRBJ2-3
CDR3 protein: CASSLFLTGTDTQYF
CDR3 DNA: TGTGCCAGCAGTTTATTTCTGACAGGCACAGATACGCAGTATTTT

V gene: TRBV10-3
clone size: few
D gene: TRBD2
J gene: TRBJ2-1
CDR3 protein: CAITNSGTRYNEQFF
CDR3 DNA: TGTGCCATCACCAATTCCGGGACTAGATACAATGAGCAGTTCTTC

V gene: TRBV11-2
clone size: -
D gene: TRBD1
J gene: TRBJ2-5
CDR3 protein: CASSFFSTGTGYQETQYF
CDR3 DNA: TGTGCCAGCAGCTTCTTCTCGACTGGGACAGGGTATCAAGAGACCCAGTACTTC

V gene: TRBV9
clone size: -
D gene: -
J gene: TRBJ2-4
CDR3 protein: CASSVGGLLENIQYF
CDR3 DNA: TGTGCCAGCAGCGTAGGAGGGCTTCTGGAAAACATTCAGTACTTC

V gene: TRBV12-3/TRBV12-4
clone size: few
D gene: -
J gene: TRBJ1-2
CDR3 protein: CASTPGPPYGYTF
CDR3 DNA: TGTGCCAGCACCCCAGGGCCCCCCTATGGCTACACCTTC

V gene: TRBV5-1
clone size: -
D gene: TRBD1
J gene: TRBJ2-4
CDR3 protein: CASSLGQGYDKQYF
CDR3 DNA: TGCGCCAGCAGCTTGGGACAGGGGTACGACAAGCAGTACTTC

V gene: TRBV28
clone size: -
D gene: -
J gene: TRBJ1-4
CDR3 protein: CASSLSAVPTNEKLFF
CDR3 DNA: TGTGCCAGCAGTTTATCGGCCGTGCCGACTAATGAAAAACTGTTTTTT

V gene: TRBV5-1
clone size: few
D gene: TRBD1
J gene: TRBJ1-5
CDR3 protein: CASSLRDRPLNQPQHF
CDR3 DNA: TGCGCCAGCAGCCTGAGGGACAGGCCACTCAATCAGCCCCAGCATTTT

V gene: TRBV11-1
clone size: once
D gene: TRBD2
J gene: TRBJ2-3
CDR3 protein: CASSFMGGGAADTQYF
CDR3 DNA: TGTGCCAGCAGCTTTATGGGCGGGGGGGCCGCAGATACGCAGTATTTT

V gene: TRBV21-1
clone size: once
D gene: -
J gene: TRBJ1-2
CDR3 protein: CASSQGKGPTIYGYTF
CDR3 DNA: TGTGCCAGCAGCCAGGGGAAGGGGCCGACTATCTATGGCTACACCTTC

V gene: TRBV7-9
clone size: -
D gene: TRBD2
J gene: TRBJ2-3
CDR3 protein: CASSDRLAGGRTDTQYF
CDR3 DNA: TGTGCCAGCAGCGACCGACTAGCGGGAGGGAGAACAGATACGCAGTATTTT

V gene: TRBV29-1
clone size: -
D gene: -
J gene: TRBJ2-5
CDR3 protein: CSVGVLSGGTQYF
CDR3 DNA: TGCAGCGTTGGGGTCCTCTCTGGGGGGACCCAGTACTTC

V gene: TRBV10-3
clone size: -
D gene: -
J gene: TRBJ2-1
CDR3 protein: CAISGGTRVYNEQFF
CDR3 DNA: TGTGCCATCAGTGGCGGGACTCGGGTCTACAATGAGCAGTTCTTC